The sequence of this T cell receptor beta chain was determined in a study of cytomegalovirus exposure and HLA in healthy donors. Of note for this clone: What it binds is unknown.

V dropped 4 bases and J dropped 7; count of bases not matched to a gene: 1. This CDR3 is 13 amino acids long. Germline-derived CDR1 and CDR2 are SNHLY and FYNNEI. Study-wide findings and caveats: Rare sequences made up most TCRs, while some public TCRs were found in many donors.

Generated by immunoSEQ multiplex PCR, the TCRdb table keeps only in-frame clones and is missing some. The sample records 100,000 to 120,000 clones, more than 85% being singletons. This rearrangement joins TRBV2 to TRBJ2-1; TRBD1 matches at 10 bases. This TCR came from a woman aged 18-35 years in good health and CMV-seropositive. Sequencing was carried out using PBMCs. In DNA form, the CDR3 reads TGTGCCAGCAGTGGGACAGGGGGTAATGAGCAGTTCTTC. Protein sequence: CASSGTGGNEQFF.